This T cell receptor beta chain was profiled in a study of T cell changes during pregnancy in multiple sclerosis. CDR3 length equals 15 residues. The J segment lost 6 bases and the V segment lost 4 bases, leaving 13 bases of the junction unmatched. From germline, CDR1 is SGDLS and CDR2 YYNGEE. Clones were read by immunoSEQ multiplex PCR, and TCRdb kept only the in-frame ones, dropping some. Of about 110,000 clones in the sample, around 90% were seen once. This specimen was peripheral blood, taken after pregnancy. J is TRBJ2-7 and V is TRBV9, with TRBD1 matching over 7 bases. The source is a female donor with multiple sclerosis, enrolled in a pregnancy study. The chain's CDR3 is CASSTRTGPPAEQYF. For the CDR3, the DNA is TGTGCCAGCAGCACTCGGACAGGCCCCCCGGCCGAGCAGTACTTC.